The present entry profiles one T cell receptor (beta chain) with its context. The data derive from a study of blood T cell repertoires in COVID-19. The wider study: The study drew acute and convalescent COVID-19 samples from the United States, Italy and Spain. PBMCs, B-cell-depleted T cells, or T cells were the source of the cDNA or gDNA that made up the material.

Per the authors' pipeline: The authors estimated nucleated cell counts from reference gene primer amplification. Using immunoSEQ multiplex PCR, the repertoire was profiled, and TCRdb retains in-frame clones only, with some absent. V, J and clone size are taken as reported in that table, and D and trimming were inferred from the DNA itself. The data show 190,000 or so clones, approximately 82% seen once. With 0 bases removed from V and 9 bases from J, the gap between germline ends came to 8 bases. This CDR3 is built from 12 residues. The sequence derives from a human donor with acute or convalescent COVID-19. The donor label of this sample is uncertain. J is TRBJ2-5 and V is TRBV12-3 or TRBV12-4; no firm D call. The specimen was peripheral blood. CDR3 protein: CASSLALPPQYF. In DNA, the CDR3 is TGTGCCAGCAGTTTAGCCCTTCCTCCCCAGTACTTC.